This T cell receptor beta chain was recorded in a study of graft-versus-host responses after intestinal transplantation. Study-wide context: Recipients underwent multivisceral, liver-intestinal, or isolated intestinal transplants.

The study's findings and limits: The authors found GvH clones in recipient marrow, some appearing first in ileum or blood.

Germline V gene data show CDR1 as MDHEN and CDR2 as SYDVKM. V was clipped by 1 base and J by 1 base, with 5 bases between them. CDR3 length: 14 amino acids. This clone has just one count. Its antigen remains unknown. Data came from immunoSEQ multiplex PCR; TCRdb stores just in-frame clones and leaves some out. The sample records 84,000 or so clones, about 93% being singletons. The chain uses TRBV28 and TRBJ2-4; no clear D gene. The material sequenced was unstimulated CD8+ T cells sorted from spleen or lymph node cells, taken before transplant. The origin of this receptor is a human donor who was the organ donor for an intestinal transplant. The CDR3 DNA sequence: TGTGCCAGCAGTTTATTTCGGGCCAAAAACATTCAGTACTTC. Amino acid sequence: CASSLFRAKNIQYF.